The 32 T cell receptor beta chains below all came from one sample that was sequenced in a study of blood T cell repertoires in COVID-19. TCRdb's table, derived via immunoSEQ multiplex PCR, lists solely in-frame clones and lacks some. Among 250,000 to 300,000 clones listed, 81% were seen once. Specimen: peripheral blood. The receptors were gathered from a woman aged 60-75 years with active or convalescent COVID-19.

The CDR3 protein is CASRGTWQGATNEKLFF. The CDR3 nucleotides read TGTGCCAGCCGCGGTACATGGCAGGGCGCGACTAATGAAAAACTGTTTTTT. The chain combines TRBV27 with TRBJ1-4; maybe TRBD1 (5 bases). There are 17 residues in the CDR3. Germline V CDR1 and CDR2: MNHEY, SMNVEV (reference sequence). Between the trimmed V and J ends, which lost 8 bases and 2 bases, there was a span of 21 bases. Full variable domain (missing parts from reference TRBV27 and TRBJ1-4): EAQVTQNPRYLITVTGKKLTVTCSQNMNHEYMSWYRQDPGLGLRQIYYSMNVEVTDKGDVPEGYKVSRKEKRNFPLILESPSPNQTSLYFCASRGTWQGATNEKLFFGSGTQLSVL.

The V gene is TRBV7-8, the J gene TRBJ1-1, with D tentatively TRBD1 (5 bases). From germline, CDR1 is SGHVS and CDR2 FQNEAQ. V was cut by 6 bases and J by 6 bases, with 14 bases left in between. CDR3 length: 13 amino acids. The DNA for the CDR3 is TGTGCCAGCAGTCTAGGAGCAGGGTCTGAAGCTTTCTTT. It specifies CASSLGAGSEAFF. Full variable domain (rest looked up from reference TRBV7-8 and TRBJ1-1): GAGVSQSPRYKVAKRGQDVALRCDPISGHVSLFWYQQALGQGPEFLTYFQNEAQLDKSGLPSDRFFAERPEGSVSTLKIQRTQQEDSAVYLCASSLGAGSEAFFGQGTRLTVV.

V usage is TRBV7-9 and J usage is TRBJ1-1; possibly TRBD1 for D (5 bases). V was clipped by 4 bases and J by 1 base, with 10 bases between them. Germline-derived CDR1 and CDR2 are SEHNR and FQNEAQ (reference sequence). The CDR3 consists of 14 residues. CDR3 in DNA: TGTGCCAGCAGCTCCTTCCAGGGGAACACTGAAGCTTTCTTT. Amino acids: CASSSFQGNTEAFF.

The chain joins TRBV2 to TRBJ1-5; 7 bases are shared with TRBD1. V was pared by 4 bases and J by 4 bases, with 7 bases of the junction left unmatched. Germline values: CDR1 SNHLY, CDR2 FYNNEI. The CDR3 has 15 residues. The DNA for the CDR3 is TGTGCCAGCAGTGGGACAGGAGGGAGAAATCAGCCCCAGCATTTT. Translating it yields CASSGTGGRNQPQHF.

The chain combines TRBV6-5 with TRBJ1-1, with TRBD1 matching over 7 bases. With 6 bases clipped from V and 0 bases from J, the junction kept 4 bases outside the gene matches. The CDR3 runs to 14 residues. The germline CDR1 and CDR2 sequences are MNHEY and SVGAGI. CDR3 sequence: CASRSGQMNTEAFF. The CDR3 bases are TGTGCCAGCAGATCGGGACAGATGAACACTGAAGCTTTCTTT.

The chain is built from TRBV6-1 and TRBJ1-3; no reliable D call. Trimming removed 3 bases from V and 1 base from J, with 10 bases in between. This CDR3 is 15 amino acids long. Germline V CDR1 and CDR2: MNHNS, SASEGT. CDR3 amino acids: CASSDSFGSGNTIYF. The CDR3 DNA sequence: TGTGCCAGCAGTGATAGCTTCGGGTCTGGAAACACCATATATTTT.

The gene calls are TRBV19 and TRBJ1-1, with 11 bases lining up with TRBD1. The junction had 8 bases not matched to a gene; V was cut back by 4 bases and J by 1 base. From germline, CDR1 is LNHDA and CDR2 SQIVND (reference sequence). There are 17 residues in the CDR3. This CDR3 is CASSTPGQGAWNTEAFF. For the CDR3, the DNA is TGTGCCAGTAGTACTCCCGGACAGGGGGCTTGGAACACTGAAGCTTTCTTT.

The chain uses TRBV6-5 and TRBJ1-4, with D possibly matching TRBD1 (6 bases). This CDR3 spans 15 amino acids. V lost 7 bases, J lost 3 bases, and 15 bases lay in between. In germline, CDR1 is MNHEY, CDR2 SVGAGI. CDR3 in amino acids: CASIDTGSSNEKLFF. CDR3 bases: TGTGCCAGCATCGATACAGGGTCGTCTAATGAAAAACTGTTTTTT.

This clone was seen a few times. The chain joins TRBV19 to TRBJ1-1; D is unresolved. The CDR3 contains 14 residues. Trimming cost V 3 bases and J 3 bases, with 11 bases left between them. Germline V gene lookup returns CDR1 LNHDA and CDR2 SQIVND (reference sequence). The CDR3 is CASSMGSEYTEAFF. CDR3 in DNA: TGTGCCAGTAGTATGGGGAGTGAGTACACTGAAGCTTTCTTT.

With regard to this clone: Other nucleotide sequences in the sample specify the same CDR3. The chain combines TRBV4-1 with TRBJ2-5, with D perhaps matching TRBD2 (5 bases). Germline CDR1 and CDR2: MGHRA and YSYEKL. The CDR3 loop spans 13 amino acids. V was pared by 0 bases and J by 5 bases, with 7 bases between. CDR3: CASSQDPGETQYF. The DNA of the CDR3 is TGCGCCAGCAGCCAAGATCCGGGGGAGACCCAGTACTTC.

V is TRBV12-5 and J is TRBJ2-7, with 8 positions matching TRBD1. Losses at the gene ends were 3 bases for V and 0 bases for J; bases not matched to a gene: 7. The CDR3 covers 16 residues. Per germline, CDR1 LGHNT and CDR2 FRNRAP. DNA for the CDR3: TGTGCTAGTGGTTTAAGCGCAGGGGGCCTCTCCTACGAGCAGTACTTC. The encoded protein is CASGLSAGGLSYEQYF.

The chain couples TRBV18 to TRBJ1-1; D possibly corresponds to TRBD1 (6 bases). The CDR3 length is 13 residues. Germline V gene lookup returns CDR1 KGHSH and CDR2 LQKENI. V was pared by 2 bases and J by 4 bases, with 8 bases between. The CDR3 DNA reads as TGTGCCAGCTCACCAGCGACAGGCACTGAAGCTTTCTTT. It encodes CASSPATGTEAFF.

The chain has TRBV7-2 and TRBJ2-3, with D unclear. The germline V gene has CDR1 SGHTA and CDR2 FQGNSA. The length of the CDR3 is 17 residues. Trimming removed 4 bases from V and 4 bases from J, with 21 bases in between. CDR3 sequence: CASSWPSSVEAPDTQYF. The CDR3, as DNA: TGTGCCAGCAGCTGGCCCTCTAGTGTAGAGGCCCCAGATACGCAGTATTTT.

In nucleotides, the CDR3 is TGTGCCAGCAGCCCACCGGGGGATTCCTACAATGAGCAGTTCTTC. Translation gives CASSPPGDSYNEQFF. The V and J genes are TRBV7-3 and TRBJ2-1; possibly TRBD2 for D (6 bases). Trimming took off 5 bases at V and 1 base at J, with 12 bases between the two ends. Germline assignment: CDR1 SGHTA and CDR2 FQGTGA. The CDR3 is made up of 15 amino acids. Full variable domain (missing parts from reference TRBV7-3 and TRBJ2-1): GAGVSQTPSNKVTEKGKYVELRCDPISGHTALYWYRQSLGQGPEFLIYFQGTGAADDSGLPNDRFFAVRPEGSVSTLKIQRTERGDSAVYLCASSPPGDSYNEQFFGPGTRLTVL.

This chain connects TRBV11-2 to TRBJ2-5; D perhaps matches TRBD1 (8 bases). V gave up 3 bases and J gave up 3 bases, with 20 bases separating them. In germline, CDR1 is SGHAT, CDR2 FQNNGV. This CDR3 region has 17 residues. The CDR3 region is CASSFTGGALAKETQYF. CDR3 nucleotides: TGTGCCAGCAGCTTCACAGGGGGGGCTCTGGCCAAAGAGACCCAGTACTTC.

The V call is TRBV5-6, the J call TRBJ1-1; D call uncertain. V was cut by 0 bases and J by 4 bases, with 7 bases left in between. The length of the CDR3 is 13 residues. Germline CDR1 is SGHDT and CDR2 is YYEEEE. The CDR3 loop is CASSLGTVTEAFF. The CDR3 DNA reads TGTGCCAGCAGCTTGGGAACAGTCACTGAAGCTTTCTTT.

V gene TRBV4-2 combines with J gene TRBJ2-5, with D maybe TRBD2 (6 bases). V was shortened by 1 base and J by 4 bases, with 19 bases between the two germline ends. Per the germline V gene, CDR1 is LGHNA and CDR2 is YNFKEQ. The CDR3 has 17 amino acids. In nucleotides, the CDR3 is TGTGCCAGCAGCCAAGGAAGGTACGGGGGACGGGGAGAGACCCAGTACTTC. Residues: CASSQGRYGGRGETQYF.

J is TRBJ2-7 and V is TRBV6-2 or TRBV6-3; D is undetermined. Trimming cost V 5 bases and J 0 bases, with 11 bases left between them. There are 14 residues in the CDR3. The V gene's germline CDR1 is MNHEY and CDR2 SVGEGT. The CDR3 reads CASSVQTYSYEQYF. The CDR3 DNA reads as TGTGCCAGCAGTGTGCAAACCTACTCCTACGAGCAGTACTTC.

The chain links TRBV2 to TRBJ2-1, with a weak D call TRBD2 (6 bases). This CDR3 has 12 residues. CDR1 SNHLY and CDR2 FYNNEI come from the germline V gene. Trimming stripped 8 bases from V and 6 bases from J, with 11 bases between. The CDR3 DNA reads as TGTGCCAGCGTGAGTAGCGGCAATGAGCAGTTCTTC. Protein: CASVSSGNEQFF. Full variable domain (rest looked up from reference TRBV2 and TRBJ2-1): EPEVTQTPSHQVTQMGQEVILRCVPISNHLYFYWYRQILGQKVEFLVSFYNNEISEKSEIFDDQFSVERPDGSNFTLKIRSTKLEDSAMYFCASVSSGNEQFFGPGTRLTVL.

V gene TRBV4-1 combines with J gene TRBJ2-5, with TRBD2 matching 7 bases. J lost 4 bases, V lost 4 bases, and 6 bases had no gene match. This CDR3 has 14 residues. The germline gives CDR1 MGHRA, CDR2 YSYEKL. CDR3 DNA sequence: TGCGCCAGCAGCCTGGGACTATCCGGAGAGACCCAGTACTTC. This gives the protein CASSLGLSGETQYF.

The chain combines TRBV29-1 with TRBJ2-7; D not resolved. CDR3 length: 12 amino acids. Germline V CDR1 and CDR2: SQVTM, ANQGSEA. V shed 6 bases and J shed 1 base, with 10 bases lying between them. CDR3 bases: TGCAGCGTCCGGTCGTTGTCCTACGAGCAGTACTTC. This gives the protein CSVRSLSYEQYF.

CDR3 amino acids: CASSQVPGTGGAGYEQYF. The CDR3 DNA follows: TGTGCCAGCAGCCAAGTCCCCGGGACAGGGGGCGCGGGGTACGAGCAGTACTTC. The rearrangement links TRBV4-2 to TRBJ2-7, with TRBD1 matching 12 bases. The J segment lost 4 bases and the V segment lost 1 base, leaving 11 bases of the junction unmatched. The CDR3 loop spans 18 amino acids. Germline lookup yields CDR1 LGHNA and CDR2 YNFKEQ.

This clone was recorded a few times. V and J are TRBV10-1 and TRBJ1-2; 7 bases are shared with TRBD1. In germline, CDR1 is WNHNN, CDR2 SYGVQD (reference sequence). V was clipped by 5 bases and J by 1 base; unmatched bases: 4. The CDR3 has 14 amino acids. As DNA, the CDR3 is TGCGCCAGCAGTCCCAACAGGGGTAACTATGGCTACACCTTC. Translated: CASSPNRGNYGYTF.

The V call is TRBV19, the J call TRBJ1-5, with unresolved D. This CDR3 spans 14 amino acids. The ends were cut back, 7 bases at V and 5 bases at J, with 15 bases in the middle. Germline CDR1 LNHDA, CDR2 SQIVND (reference sequence). CDR3 loop: CASKPGGGDQPQHF. CDR3 in DNA: TGTGCCAGTAAGCCAGGAGGTGGGGATCAGCCCCAGCATTTT.

This chain uses TRBV4-3 with TRBJ1-6, with D perhaps matching TRBD1 (5 bases). The germline V and J ends were trimmed by 3 bases and 9 bases, with 12 bases remaining between them. Germline V CDR1 and CDR2: LGHNA, YSLEER. The CDR3 runs to 14 residues. The CDR3 region is CASSQAGNGSPLHF. CDR3 bases: TGCGCCAGCAGCCAGGCAGGGAACGGTTCACCCCTCCACTTT.

This clone has a single count. The CDR3 DNA reads TGTGCCAGCAGCCTCCAGGGAGGGGGACTCTCTGGAAACACCATATATTTT. Encoded protein: CASSLQGGGLSGNTIYF. The chain couples TRBV7-6 to TRBJ1-3, with D possibly matching TRBD1 (6 bases). The CDR3 is 17 amino acids. Trimming stripped 5 bases from V and 0 bases from J, with 17 bases between. Germline CDR1 SGHVS, CDR2 FNYEAQ.

This chain joins TRBV5-1 and TRBJ2-7; 9 positions agree with TRBD1. J was trimmed by 2 bases and V by 5 bases; bases with no gene match: 5. CDR1 is SGHRS and CDR2 is YFSETQ in the germline V gene. CDR3 size: 14 residues. CDR3: CASRPGTGTYEQYF. CDR3 bases: TGCGCCAGCAGGCCCGGGACAGGGACCTACGAGCAGTACTTC.

The J gene is TRBJ1-2, the V gene TRBV15, with 7 bases fitting TRBD1. Trimming cost V 4 bases and J 6 bases; bases outside gene matches: 14. CDR3 size: 16 residues. Germline assignment: CDR1 LNHNV and CDR2 YYDKDF (reference sequence). This CDR3 reads CATSTRSGTVPHGYTF. The CDR3, as DNA: TGTGCCACCAGCACCCGCTCCGGGACAGTCCCACATGGCTACACCTTC.

V and J are TRBV5-1 and TRBJ2-5; 10 positions match TRBD2. V shed 2 bases and J 3 bases; nucleotides not matched to a gene: 4. This CDR3 is 15 amino acids long. Germline V lookup: CDR1 SGHRS, CDR2 YFSETQ. The CDR3 coding sequence is TGCGCCAGCAGCTTAAGCGGGGGGGTAGAAGAGACCCAGTACTTC. Translation: CASSLSGGVEETQYF.

The J gene is TRBJ2-7, the V gene TRBV19, with D perhaps TRBD1 (6 bases). This CDR3 region has 14 residues. Trimming removed 3 bases at V and 3 bases at J, with 12 bases between. Looked up from germline, CDR1 is LNHDA and CDR2 is SQIVND (reference sequence). In DNA form, the CDR3 reads TGTGCCAGTAGTATGAGACAGGTTGGCTACGAGCAGTACTTC. Translated: CASSMRQVGYEQYF.

This clone turned up a few times. The V gene is TRBV30, the J gene TRBJ2-5; 8 bases map to TRBD1. From germline, CDR1 is GTSNPN and CDR2 SVGIG (reference sequence). The CDR3 is made up of 13 amino acids. V lost 5 bases, J lost 5 bases, and 7 bases stayed unmatched. CDR3 DNA: TGTGCCTGGGGGGGACAGGCTAGGGAGACCCAGTACTTC. It translates to CAWGGQARETQYF.

The gene calls are TRBV7-2 and TRBJ1-6; 9 nucleotides agree with TRBD1. Germline V CDR1 and CDR2: SGHTA, FQGNSA. CDR3 length equals 18 residues. V gave up 6 bases and J gave up 0 bases; unmatched junction bases: 9. The CDR3 nucleotides read TGTGCCAGCAGTCAAGACAGGGGGTTGACCTCCTATAATTCACCCCTCCACTTT. Amino acid sequence: CASSQDRGLTSYNSPLHF. Supplemented by reference TRBV7-2 and TRBJ1-6, the full variable domain reads GAGVSQSPSNKVTEKGKDVELRCDPISGHTALYWYRQSLGQGLEFLIYFQGNSAPDKSGLPSDRFSAERTGGSVSTLTIQRTQQEDSAVYLCASSQDRGLTSYNSPLHFGNGTRLTVT.